This T cell receptor beta chain was recorded in a study of OX40 agonist ivuxolimab in advanced cancers. As for the study in general: Ivuxolimab, which patients received intravenously every 2 weeks, was dosed at 0.01 to 10 mg/kg. Study results and limitations: Doses of 0.1 to 3.0 mg/kg were accompanied by clonal expansion of CD4+ and CD8+ blood T cells by week 6.

The table came from immunoSEQ multiplex PCR; TCRdb's copy has only in-frame clones and leaves some out. The sample holds tens of thousands of clones, roughly 84% seen once. As regards this clone: Its cognate antigen is unknown.

Germline CDR1 and CDR2: SGHDN and FVKESK. V lost 2 bases, J lost 0 bases, and 3 bases stayed unmatched. This CDR3 has 17 amino acids. The TCR was taken from an adult with an advanced solid tumor such as melanoma, head and neck, liver or kidney cancer. This specimen consisted of CD4+ or CD8+ T cells sorted from blood, obtained in a trial of the OX40 agonist ivuxolimab. The chain carries TRBV14 and TRBJ2-6; 8 positions agree with TRBD1. DNA for the CDR3: TGTGCCAGCAGCCAAAACAGGGGGACCTCTGGGGCCAACGTCCTGACTTTC. Its protein is CASSQNRGTSGANVLTF.